This passage covers 23 T cell receptor beta chains from one sample sequenced in a study of blood T cells in healthy people across ages. Then a second PCR, running roughly 6 to 11 cycles, was carried out with a sample-barcoded 5' primer and a J-beta primer mix. TCRdb itself ran the 5' RACE reads through MiXCR, one entry per CDR3 protein. The repertoire has around 870,000 distinct CDR3 sequences, more than 25% of them found once; the top ten carry 17%. Material for sequencing was blood. The receptors derive from a woman aged 80 or over in good health.

There are many counts of this clonotype. The chain recombines TRBV4-3 with TRBJ1-2; unclear D gene. V lost 4 bases to trimming and J lost 5 bases, with 11 bases between them. Per germline, CDR1 LGHNA and CDR2 YSLEER. This CDR3 comprises 13 residues. CDR3 protein: CASSPEGVYGYTF. The CDR3 bases are TGCGCCAGCAGCCCAGAAGGCGTTTATGGCTACACCTTC.

The chain links TRBV7-2 to TRBJ2-1; D possibly corresponds to TRBD2 (5 bases). Trimming cost V 10 bases and J 5 bases, with 18 bases left between them. This CDR3 has 14 amino acids. Germline V gene lookup returns CDR1 SGHTA and CDR2 FQGNSA. Written as DNA, the CDR3 is TGTGCCATCCGGATCTCCGGGATAAACAATGAGCAGTTCTTC. Translating it yields CAIRISGINNEQFF.

The rearrangement joins TRBV10-3 to TRBJ2-2; no clear D gene. V gave up 5 bases and J gave up 5 bases, with 3 bases separating them. Looked up from germline, CDR1 is ENHRY and CDR2 is SYGVKD. This CDR3 comprises 11 residues. CDR3 residues: CAISRTGELFF. The CDR3, as DNA: TGTGCCATCAGTAGAACCGGGGAGCTGTTTTTT.

V gene TRBV12-3 or TRBV12-4 combines with J gene TRBJ2-4, with TRBD1 identical over 7 bases. The J call may be faulty, since TRBJ2-7 better matches the DNA end. The CDR3 extends over 18 amino acids. CDR3 sequence: CASSLERDSLTPYYEQYF. In nucleotides, the CDR3 is TGTGCCAGCAGTTTAGAGAGGGACAGCCTCACCCCATACTACGAGCAGTACTTC.

The table lists this clonotype with many counts. The rearrangement links TRBV5-1 to TRBJ1-2; 7 bases align to TRBD1. CDR3 length: 14 amino acids. Germline lookup yields CDR1 SGHRS and CDR2 YFSETQ. Unmatched junction bases numbered 4, after V lost 3 bases and J lost 2 bases. The chain's CDR3 is CASSSPGQNYGYTF. The CDR3 DNA follows: TGCGCCAGCAGCTCACCGGGACAGAACTATGGCTACACCTTC.

With respect to this clonotype: This sequence may be a read error, since a much larger clone differs from it by one base. The V gene is TRBV6-5, the J gene TRBJ2-1; 8 bases fit TRBD1. In germline, CDR1 is MNHEY, CDR2 SVGAGI. The CDR3 totals 15 residues. Germline trimming cut 6 bases from V and 13 bases from J; bases unmatched to any gene: 17. The CDR3 DNA reads as TGTGCCAGCAGACCTCGGGACAGGTCGCAGGAGACCCAGTTCTTC. This gives the protein CASRPRDRSQETQFF.

V and J are TRBV5-1 and TRBJ1-1, with 7 bases fitting TRBD1. Germline lookup yields CDR1 SGHRS and CDR2 YFSETQ. The V gene end was trimmed by 3 bases and the J gene end by 6 bases; junction bases not matched to a gene: 17. The CDR3 runs 17 residues. The CDR3 nucleotides read TGCGCCAGCAGCTCAGAGGGGGACAGTTGGAGGGTGTCTGAAGCTTTCTTT. Protein: CASSSEGDSWRVSEAFF.

This clonotype was seen ten or more times. The J gene is TRBJ2-1, the V gene TRBV20-1; 11 bases align to TRBD2. CDR1 is DFQATT, CDR2 SNEGSKA, per germline (reference sequence). This CDR3 has 16 residues. V gave up 3 bases and J gave up 8 bases; unmatched junction bases: 12. CDR3 region: CSASGTPSGGRDEQFF. The CDR3 DNA reads TGCAGTGCTAGTGGTACTCCTAGCGGGGGGCGGGATGAGCAGTTCTTC.

This clonotype was counted many times. This chain uses TRBV6-5 with TRBJ2-7, with 7 bases lining up with TRBD1. CDR1 is MNHEY, CDR2 SVGAGI, per germline. The V gene end was trimmed by 4 bases and the J gene end by 2 bases; junction bases not matched to a gene: 5. The CDR3 sequence is 14 residues long. The chain's CDR3 is CASSSRQGTYEQYF. CDR3 DNA: TGTGCCAGCAGTTCGAGACAGGGTACCTACGAGCAGTACTTC.

A note on this clonotype: A much larger clone differs by one base, so this may be a read error. This chain connects TRBV29-1 to TRBJ2-5; 7 bases are a match to TRBD1. CDR1 and CDR2 from the germline V gene are SQVTM and ANQGSEA. With V trimmed by 6 bases and J by 5 bases, 3 bases remained unmatched. The CDR3 loop spans 11 amino acids. CDR3 in amino acids: CSVGQWETQYF. The CDR3 nucleotides read TGCAGCGTGGGACAGTGGGAGACCCAGTACTTC.

This clonotype has only a few counts. A much larger clone lies one base from this, so it may be a read error. The V gene is TRBV12-3 or TRBV12-4, the J gene TRBJ2-1, with no clear D. The end of the DNA aligns better with TRBJ2-7, so the J call may be wrong. CDR3 length equals 16 residues. The CDR3 sequence: CASSLGRPTSYNEQYF. The CDR3 region has the DNA TGTGCCAGCAGTTTGGGCAGGCCCACCTCCTACAATGAGCAGTACTTC.

This rearrangement joins TRBV5-4 to TRBJ2-1; TRBD1 matches at 10 bases. Germline CDR1 reads SGHNT; CDR2 reads YYREEE (reference sequence). This CDR3 is 13 amino acids long. V shed 4 bases, J shed 8 bases, and the junction held 3 bases outside the gene matches. Here the CDR3 reads CASSQGTGDEQFF. CDR3 sequence (DNA): TGTGCCAGCAGCCAAGGGACAGGGGATGAGCAGTTCTTC.

This chain links TRBV7-2 with TRBJ2-1; no definite D call. The DNA matches TRBJ2-7 better at its end, which makes the J call doubtful. The CDR3 runs 14 residues. Germline CDR1 reads SGHTA; CDR2 reads FQGNSA. The CDR3 region is CASRRSLSTHEQYF. The CDR3 DNA is TGTGCCAGCAGGCGCAGTTTAAGTACCCACGAGCAGTACTTC.

The rearrangement uses TRBV27 and TRBJ2-7, with a weak D call TRBD2 (6 bases). The J call may be in error: the DNA end matches TRBJ2-4 better. There are 15 residues in the CDR3. Germline CDR1 reads MNHEY; CDR2 reads SMNVEV (reference sequence). The CDR3 spells CASSFGGVAKNIQYF. For the CDR3, the DNA is TGTGCCAGCAGTTTTGGAGGGGTGGCCAAAAACATTCAGTACTTC.

The V gene is TRBV5-6, the J gene TRBJ2-5; TRBD2 is a possible D gene (5 bases). Germline V CDR1 and CDR2: SGHDT, YYEEEE. The CDR3 spans 15 residues. The V end lost 4 bases, the J end lost 5 bases, and 18 bases lay between the germline ends. CDR3: CASSTYTGLGETQYF. CDR3 coding DNA: TGTGCCAGCAGCACCTACACCGGACTGGGGGAGACCCAGTACTTC.

In its sample, this clonotype was seen many times. V and J are TRBV6-5 and TRBJ2-7; D may be TRBD1 (5 bases). V lost 4 bases and J lost 4, with 11 bases in between. The CDR3 runs 13 residues. CDR1 and CDR2 from the germline V gene are MNHEY and SVGAGI. The CDR3 region is CASSLTESYEQYF. The CDR3, as DNA: TGTGCCAGCAGTTTGACAGAAAGTTACGAGCAGTACTTC.

This rearrangement joins TRBV6-1 to TRBJ2-7; D perhaps matches TRBD1 (6 bases). This CDR3 region has 14 residues. V was shortened by 7 bases and J by 3 bases, with 16 bases between the two germline ends. The V gene's germline CDR1 is MNHNS and CDR2 SASEGT. Here the CDR3 DNA reads TGTGCCAGCAATGAGGGACAACCTCTCTACGAGCAGTACTTC. Amino acids: CASNEGQPLYEQYF.

This clonotype turned up a few times. The chain employs TRBV20-1 and TRBJ2-4; D is possibly TRBD2 (6 bases). V lost 0 bases to trimming and J lost 4 bases, with 13 bases between them. This CDR3 is built from 15 residues. Germline CDR1 DFQATT, CDR2 SNEGSKA (reference sequence). The CDR3 sequence: CSARDGRGSKNIQYF. CDR3 in DNA: TGCAGTGCTAGAGATGGCCGGGGGTCGAAAAACATTCAGTACTTC.

Comment on this clonotype: This may come from a read error, since a much larger clone is one base off. The chain is built from TRBV6-5 and TRBJ1-2, with a possible D match to TRBD1 (6 bases). Germline values: CDR1 MNHEY, CDR2 SVGAGI. The CDR3 sequence is 14 residues long. For the CDR3, the DNA is TGTGCCAGCAGTTATTCCAGGGGCAGCTATGGCTACATCTTC. Translation gives CASSYSRGSYGYIF.

This clonotype appeared many times. CDR3 bases: TGTGCCATCACTAGCGGGGGGAGCACAGATACGCAGTATTTT. Translated: CAITSGGSTDTQYF. The chain uses TRBV10-3 and TRBJ2-3, with 11 bases matching TRBD2. CDR3 length equals 14 residues. Germline V gene lookup returns CDR1 ENHRY and CDR2 SYGVKD. Trimming took 7 bases from V and 0 from J; bases not matched to a gene: 0.

As concerns this clonotype: Here the CDR3 omits its conserved ending phenylalanine or tryptophan, so a read error is the likely source. It is unclear where the CDR3 begins or ends on the DNA, so no DNA is shown, and the CDR3 is as TCRdb lists it. The chain combines TRBV7-2 with TRBJ2-5; TRBD1 is taken as the D call from the table, unchecked against the DNA. The CDR3 totals 13 residues, both ends included. Germline V gives CDR1 SGHTA, CDR2 FQGNSA. The CDR3 sequence: CASSQPGRETRYL.

This clonotype occurred a few times. V gene TRBV7-2 combines with J gene TRBJ1-5; TRBD1 agrees at 9 bases. Germline trimming cut 6 bases from V and 3 bases from J; bases unmatched to any gene: 9. The CDR3 loop spans 16 amino acids. Germline CDR1 and CDR2: SGHTA and FQGNSA. CDR3 loop: CASSMTGGPLNQPQHF. CDR3 nucleotides: TGTGCCAGCAGTATGACAGGGGGACCCCTCAATCAGCCCCAGCATTTT.

This clonotype was observed many times. The CDR3 DNA follows: TGCAGTGCTAGTCGGGGGGGCGAGGAGTATGGCTACACCTTC. Its protein product is CSASRGGEEYGYTF. The genes are TRBV20-1 and TRBJ1-2; D may be TRBD1 (6 bases). V was trimmed by 3 bases and J by 5 bases, leaving 16 bases between them. Germline-derived CDR1 and CDR2 are DFQATT and SNEGSKA (reference sequence). CDR3 length: 14 residues.